This T cell receptor (beta chain) was found in a study of cytomegalovirus exposure and HLA in healthy donors. The V gene lost 1 base and the J gene lost 5 bases, with 17 bases spanning the gap. The germline CDR1 and CDR2 sequences are GTSNPN and SVGIG (reference sequence). The CDR3 covers 15 residues. The study ran its PCR with 60 Vbeta and 13 Jbeta primers. Source study methods: The authors later counted approximately 80 million unique TCR beta chains, some 12 million of them shared. The assay was immunoSEQ multiplex PCR, and TCRdb's table has in-frame clones only and misses some. That table gives V, J and clone size, and the DNA gave D and trimming. This sample yields about 100,000 clones, of which approximately 79% are seen a single time; roughly 15% belongs to the top ten.

This clonotype originated in a woman between 40 and 50 years old in good health and CMV-seropositive. This chain links TRBV30 with TRBJ1-2; D possibly corresponds to TRBD1 (6 bases). Input material: PBMCs. The CDR3 region is CAWSGPPGHPYGYTF. The CDR3 DNA sequence: TGTGCCTGGAGTGGTCCCCCGGGACACCCATATGGCTACACCTTC.